These 11 T cell receptor beta chains share one sample of origin, sequenced in a study of shared clonotypes between healthy human individuals. The data were produced by immunoSEQ multiplex PCR, yet TCRdb's version contains in-frame clones alone and is incomplete. The sample records over a million clones, roughly 80% being singletons. The sequenced sample was memory CD4+ T cells sorted from blood. As for subset: CD45RA-negative fraction. These receptors were obtained from a man aged 18 to 30 in good health.

A word on this clone: Sequence at one end of the junction differs from germline and may be a read error. In the same sample, other DNA sequences code for this CDR3. The chain uses TRBV18 and TRBJ2-6; possible D gene TRBD1, 5 bases. There are 14 residues in the CDR3. The germline gives CDR1 KGHSH, CDR2 LQKENI. CDR3 in DNA: TGTGCCAGCTCACCGGGGTCTGGGGCCAATGTCCTGACTTTC. Its translation: CASSPGSGANVLTF.

V and J are TRBV5-6 and TRBJ2-2; TRBD2 matches at 10 bases. V shed 2 bases and J 6 bases; nucleotides not matched to a gene: 4. The CDR3 consists of 15 residues. Germline V gene lookup returns CDR1 SGHDT and CDR2 YYEEEE. CDR3 residues: CASSFLAGGSGELFF. The CDR3 coding sequence is TGTGCCAGCAGCTTCTTAGCGGGAGGATCCGGGGAGCTGTTTTTT. Drawing the rest from reference TRBV5-6 and TRBJ2-2, the complete variable domain is DAGVTQSPTHLIKTRGQQVTLRCSPKSGHDTVSWYQQALGQGPQFIFQYYEEEERQRGNFPDRFSGHQFPNYSSELNVNALLLGDSALYLCASSFLAGGSGELFFGEGSRLTVL.

The chain has TRBV4-1 and TRBJ1-2, with D perhaps matching TRBD1 (6 bases). CDR1 and CDR2 from the germline V gene are MGHRA and YSYEKL. The CDR3 is made up of 17 amino acids. V gave up 3 bases and J gave up 2 bases, with 19 bases separating them. The CDR3, as DNA: TGCGCCAGCAGCCAGCCGACAGGCAGGTCAACCAACTATGGCTACACCTTC. Its protein is CASSQPTGRSTNYGYTF.

This chain links TRBV30 with TRBJ1-5; D is uncertain. The CDR3 length is 16 residues. Germline values: CDR1 GTSNPN, CDR2 SVGIG (reference sequence). The V end was cut by 0 bases, the J end by 0 bases, with 12 bases between. CDR3 nucleotide sequence: TGTGCCTGGAGTGTAGGCAGCAGCAATAGCAATCAGCCCCAGCATTTT. Amino acid sequence: CAWSVGSSNSNQPQHF.

This clone was seen just once. This sequence joins TRBV29-1 and TRBJ2-3; D call uncertain. The CDR3 is 15 residues long. The germline gives CDR1 SQVTM, CDR2 ANQGSEA. V was shortened by 4 bases and J by 0 bases, with 14 bases between the two germline ends. This CDR3 is CSVVFGFTSTDTQYF. Written as DNA, the CDR3 is TGCAGCGTTGTTTTCGGCTTTACTAGCACAGATACGCAGTATTTT.

V usage is TRBV18 and J usage is TRBJ1-4, with D maybe TRBD1 (5 bases). The V end lost 6 bases, the J end lost 8 bases, and 16 bases lay between the germline ends. This CDR3 spans 14 amino acids. Germline CDR1 is KGHSH and CDR2 is LQKENI. Written as DNA, the CDR3 is TGTGCCAGCTCTCCTGACAGTAGGGGAGAAAAACTGTTTTTT. Protein sequence: CASSPDSRGEKLFF. The whole variable domain, filled in from reference TRBV18 and TRBJ1-4, reads NAGVMQNPRHLVRRRGQEARLRCSPMKGHSHVYWYRQLPEEGLKFMVYLQKENIIDESGMPKERFSAEFPKEGPSILRIQQVVRGDSAAYFCASSPDSRGEKLFFGSGTQLSVL.

This chain joins TRBV25-1 and TRBJ2-7; possibly TRBD2 for D (5 bases). CDR3 length equals 13 residues. Trimming shortened V by 6 bases and J by 0 bases, and 9 bases separated the two germline ends. Germline CDR1 and CDR2: MGHDK and SYGVNS. The CDR3 loop reads CASREENSYEQYF. Here the CDR3 DNA reads TGTGCCAGCAGGGAGGAAAACTCCTACGAGCAGTACTTC.

The V call is TRBV9, the J call TRBJ2-6; D is tentatively TRBD1 or TRBD2 (5 bases each). Trimming removed 0 bases at V and 1 base at J, with 17 bases between. The germline CDR1 and CDR2 sequences are SGDLS and YYNGEE. The CDR3 totals 19 residues. CDR3 amino acids: CASSVGGPGSKSGANVLTF. In DNA, the CDR3 is TGTGCCAGCAGCGTAGGGGGACCAGGCTCTAAGTCTGGGGCCAACGTCCTGACTTTC. The full variable domain, with the rest looked up from reference TRBV9 and TRBJ2-6, is DSGVTQTPKHLITATGQRVTLRCSPRSGDLSVYWYQQSLDQGLQFLIQYYNGEERAKGNILERFSAQQFPDLHSELNLSSLELGDSALYFCASSVGGPGSKSGANVLTFGAGSRLTVL.

This chain uses TRBV12-1 with TRBJ2-7; TRBD2, the D gene given by the table, was not confirmed from the DNA. TRBV12-1 is a recognized pseudogene. This CDR3 contains 14 residues. The CDR3 sequence: CASSFARPAYKQYF. The CDR3 DNA reads as TGTGCCAGCAGCTTTGCACGCCCTGCGTATAAGCAGTACTTC.

This clone showed up just a few times. V usage is TRBV28 and J usage is TRBJ2-7; 11 bases align to TRBD2. Germline CDR1 and CDR2: MDHEN and SYDVKM. V lost 6 bases, J lost 3 bases, and 4 bases stayed unmatched. The CDR3 loop spans 14 amino acids. The CDR3 DNA reads as TGTGCCAGCAGGACTAGCGGGATTTACTACGAGCAGTACTTC. Its translation: CASRTSGIYYEQYF.

The rearrangement uses TRBV18 and TRBJ1-1; D is unresolved. Germline values: CDR1 KGHSH, CDR2 LQKENI. The CDR3 contains 13 residues. V was cut by 3 bases and J by 5 bases, with 10 bases left in between. The CDR3 here is CASSPGIETEAFF. The CDR3 DNA follows: TGTGCCAGCTCACCGGGGATCGAGACTGAAGCTTTCTTT.